Below are 8 T cell receptor beta chains sequenced from a single sample in a study of blood T cell repertoires in COVID-19. The assay was immunoSEQ multiplex PCR, and TCRdb's table has in-frame clones only and misses some. The table lists 250,000 to 300,000 clones, roughly 87% of them singletons. The sample was peripheral blood. The receptors shown here come from a woman in her forties or fifties who had recovered from COVID-19.

This clone has just a few counts. This chain connects TRBV9 to TRBJ2-2, with TRBD2 as a possible D gene (5 bases). The CDR3 runs to 15 residues. Trimming took 4 bases from V and 0 from J, leaving 10 bases between them. Germline lookup yields CDR1 SGDLS and CDR2 YYNGEE. CDR3 in DNA: TGTGCCAGCAGCCGGAGGTCCACGAACACCGGGGAGCTGTTTTTT. Protein sequence: CASSRRSTNTGELFF.

This chain uses TRBV15 with TRBJ1-1, with D maybe TRBD1 (6 bases). This CDR3 has 15 residues. Looked up from germline, CDR1 is LNHNV and CDR2 is YYDKDF (reference sequence). The V end lost 2 bases, the J end lost 4 bases, and 14 bases lay between the germline ends. In DNA, the CDR3 is TGTGCCACCAGCAGACCCGAAGGGACATTCACTGAAGCTTTCTTT. Translating it yields CATSRPEGTFTEAFF.

V gene TRBV7-9 combines with J gene TRBJ2-1; TRBD1 might be the D (8 bases). This CDR3 has 16 residues. Trimming took 3 bases from V and 5 from J, leaving 17 bases between them. The germline V gene has CDR1 SEHNR and CDR2 FQNEAQ (reference sequence). The CDR3 loop is CASSFDRGGTDNEQFF. Written as DNA, the CDR3 is TGTGCCAGCAGCTTCGACAGGGGAGGGACAGACAATGAGCAGTTCTTC.

J is TRBJ2-1 and V is TRBV7-3, with 7 bases that match TRBD2. V trimming: 5 bases; J trimming: 4 bases; junction bases outside the gene matches: 11. Germline lookup yields CDR1 SGHTA and CDR2 FQGTGA. The CDR3 extends over 16 amino acids. CDR3 protein: CASSPLGLAAYNEQFF. In nucleotides, the CDR3 is TGTGCCAGCAGCCCCCTGGGGCTAGCGGCTTACAATGAGCAGTTCTTC.

The CDR3 region is CASSPRDYGYTF. DNA of the CDR3: TGTGCCAGCAGCCCCCGAGACTATGGCTACACCTTC. The V gene is TRBV7-2, the J gene TRBJ1-2, with D unresolved. The germline V gene has CDR1 SGHTA and CDR2 FQGNSA. This CDR3 is 12 amino acids long. Trimming stripped 5 bases from V and 3 bases from J, with 7 bases between.

This chain links TRBV6-6 with TRBJ2-3, with TRBD1 identical over 8 bases. This CDR3 is 15 amino acids long. Germline V gives CDR1 MNHNY, CDR2 SVGAGI (reference sequence). Trimming removed 2 bases from V and 0 bases from J; junction bases left unmatched: 1. CDR3 DNA sequence: TGTGCCAGCAGTTACGGACAGGGAAGCACAGATACGCAGTATTTT. It yields the protein CASSYGQGSTDTQYF.

The rearrangement uses TRBV28 and TRBJ1-1; D ambiguous. Germline assignment: CDR1 MDHEN and CDR2 SYDVKM. This CDR3 region has 14 residues. V was cut by 3 bases and J by 2 bases, with 10 bases left in between. CDR3 amino acids: CASSFSGLNTEAFF. The CDR3 DNA sequence: TGTGCCAGCAGTTTTAGCGGGTTAAACACTGAAGCTTTCTTT.

The V gene is TRBV29-1, the J gene TRBJ2-3, with TRBD1 identical over 10 bases. This CDR3 contains 14 residues. Germline loops: CDR1 SQVTM, CDR2 ANQGSEA. With 5 bases clipped from V and 1 base from J, the junction kept 3 bases outside the gene matches. CDR3 sequence (DNA): TGCAGCGTTTCCGGGACAGGGGGCACAGATACGCAGTATTTT. Its protein is CSVSGTGGTDTQYF.